One and the same sample provided the 32 T cell receptor beta chains below, sequenced in a study of T cells in localized non-small cell lung cancer. Assay used: immunoSEQ multiplex PCR; TCRdb lists only in-frame clones, some missing. The sample has 70,000 to 100,000 clones; around 81% are singletons. The sample here was peripheral blood, taken before any cancer treatment. These receptors all stem from a female donor aged 60 or older with stage I lung adenocarcinoma.

CDR3: CASSLPGTSGGRNEQYF. The CDR3, as DNA: TGTGCCAGCAGCTTACCCGGGACTAGCGGGGGCCGAAACGAGCAGTACTTC. The chain combines TRBV7-3 with TRBJ2-7; 14 positions agree with TRBD2. Germline trimming cut 2 bases from V and 5 bases from J; bases unmatched to any gene: 8. The CDR3 covers 17 residues. From germline, CDR1 is SGHTA and CDR2 FQGTGA.

The rearrangement joins TRBV13 to TRBJ1-4; 8 nucleotides agree with TRBD1. Germline CDR1 reads PRHDT; CDR2 reads FYEKMQ (reference sequence). V lost 5 bases and J lost 3; bases outside the gene matches: 2. The CDR3 length is 14 residues. The CDR3 sequence: CASSLQGANEKLFF. The CDR3 DNA sequence: TGTGCCAGCAGCCTACAGGGGGCTAATGAAAAACTGTTTTTT.

In this sample, this clone turned up once. CDR3 coding DNA: TGTGCCAGCAGTTTGGACACGTCCTACGAGCAGTACTTC. Translated: CASSLDTSYEQYF. This rearrangement joins TRBV28 to TRBJ2-7; D may be TRBD1 (5 bases). Deletions cut 3 bases from V and 1 base from J, with 7 bases between. The germline V gene has CDR1 MDHEN and CDR2 SYDVKM. The CDR3 sequence is 13 residues long.

The chain recombines TRBV29-1 with TRBJ1-1; possibly TRBD1 for D (6 bases). V was trimmed by 3 bases and J by 4 bases, leaving 24 bases between them. The CDR3 length is 17 residues. From germline, CDR1 is SQVTM and CDR2 ANQGSEA. CDR3 sequence reads: CSVDPMGLSVRGTEAFF. DNA of the CDR3: TGCAGCGTTGATCCCATGGGCCTCTCCGTCAGGGGCACTGAAGCTTTCTTT.

This clone appeared once. The V and J genes are TRBV6-1 and TRBJ2-2, with TRBD2 matching over 7 bases. The CDR3 is 15 residues long. V shed 5 bases, J shed 4 bases, and the junction held 7 bases outside the gene matches. Germline V gene data show CDR1 as MNHNS and CDR2 as SASEGT. In DNA, the CDR3 is TGTGCCAGCAGTCCGGGGGGTTTGGGCACCGGGGAGCTGTTTTTT. It translates to CASSPGGLGTGELFF.

The chain couples TRBV30 to TRBJ2-3; TRBD1 matches at 9 bases. Germline-derived CDR1 and CDR2 are GTSNPN and SVGIG (reference sequence). The J segment lost 6 bases and the V segment lost 5 bases, leaving 6 bases of the junction unmatched. The CDR3 totals 13 residues. This CDR3 is CAWSGTGRDTQYF. CDR3 coding DNA: TGTGCCTGGTCCGGGACAGGGAGGGATACGCAGTATTTT.

The rearrangement links TRBV5-1 to TRBJ2-2; the D call may be TRBD1 or TRBD2 (5 bases each). The CDR3 has 16 residues. The V end was cut by 4 bases, the J end by 0 bases, with 13 bases between. Germline V gives CDR1 SGHRS, CDR2 YFSETQ. CDR3 in DNA: TGCGCCAGCAGCACCGGGGACGGCGCGAACACCGGGGAGCTGTTTTTT. Protein: CASSTGDGANTGELFF. Complete variable domain (other parts from reference TRBV5-1 and TRBJ2-2): KAGVTQTPRYLIKTRGQQVTLSCSPISGHRSVSWYQQTPGQGLQFLFEYFSETQRNKGNFPGRFSGRQFSNSRSEMNVSTLELGDSALYLCASSTGDGANTGELFFGEGSRLTVL.

This clone was seen only a few times. The chain recombines TRBV27 with TRBJ1-1; perhaps TRBD1 as D (6 bases). This CDR3 comprises 11 residues. V was pared by 9 bases and J by 6 bases, with 11 bases between. Germline V gene sequence: CDR1 MNHEY, CDR2 SMNVEV (reference sequence). The CDR3: CASRRGAEAFF. CDR3 nucleotide sequence: TGTGCCAGTCGAAGGGGGGCTGAAGCTTTCTTT.

This clone showed up just a few times. The CDR3 sequence: CASSERQGVYQETQYF. In DNA form, the CDR3 reads TGTGCCAGCAGTGAAAGGCAGGGGGTGTACCAAGAGACCCAGTACTTC. This sequence joins TRBV6-1 and TRBJ2-5; 7 nucleotides align to TRBD1. Germline V gene data show CDR1 as MNHNS and CDR2 as SASEGT. The CDR3 totals 16 residues. Trimming took 2 bases from V and 0 from J; bases not matched to a gene: 6.

This chain's CDR3 is CASSRGREKQYF. CDR3 DNA sequence: TGTGCCAGCAGCCGCGGACGTGAGAAGCAGTACTTC. J is TRBJ2-7 and V is TRBV14; D unresolved. V gave up 4 bases and J gave up 8 bases, with 12 bases separating them. The CDR3 is 12 residues long. Germline V lookup: CDR1 SGHDN, CDR2 FVKESK.

The chain carries TRBV5-6 and TRBJ1-1; 7 bases are a match to TRBD1. CDR3 length equals 13 residues. J gave up 4 bases and V 4 bases, and 4 bases lay outside the gene matches. Germline CDR1 is SGHDT and CDR2 is YYEEEE. CDR3 loop: CASSHEGATEAFF. CDR3 sequence (DNA): TGTGCCAGCAGCCACGAGGGGGCCACTGAAGCTTTCTTT.

The V and J genes are TRBV27 and TRBJ1-1; no clear D. Germline loops: CDR1 MNHEY, CDR2 SMNVEV (reference sequence). CDR3 length: 17 residues. V was shortened by 2 bases and J by 1 base, with 17 bases between the two germline ends. CDR3 DNA: TGTGCCAGCAGTTTAACCTCACTGCCAGCCAGGAACACTGAAGCTTTCTTT. This sequence encodes CASSLTSLPARNTEAFF.

J is TRBJ2-7 and V is TRBV6-6, with 10 bases matching TRBD1. Germline trimming cut 4 bases from V and 4 bases from J; bases unmatched to any gene: 4. This CDR3 comprises 14 residues. Germline V gene sequence: CDR1 MNHNY, CDR2 SVGAGI (reference sequence). CDR3 nucleotides: TGTGCCAGCAGTTCGGGACAGGGGAGATACGAGCAGTACTTC. Protein sequence: CASSSGQGRYEQYF.

In nucleotides, the CDR3 is TGTGCCAGCAGCTTTGGCGGATTGAACACTGAAGCTTTCTTT. Its translation: CASSFGGLNTEAFF. This rearrangement joins TRBV5-6 to TRBJ1-1; D is unresolved. Germline V CDR1 and CDR2: SGHDT, YYEEEE. This CDR3 has 14 amino acids. V was shortened by 2 bases and J by 0 bases, with 8 bases between the two germline ends.

The rearrangement uses TRBV2 and TRBJ2-3; D gene ambiguous. This CDR3 is 12 amino acids long. Germline CDR1 and CDR2: SNHLY and FYNNEI. Trimming cost V 3 bases and J 5 bases, with 6 bases left between them. The CDR3 DNA sequence: TGTGCCAGCAGTGAGTACGGAGATACGCAGTATTTT. The encoded protein is CASSEYGDTQYF.

The genes are TRBV6-1 and TRBJ1-1; TRBD1 matches at 7 bases. In germline, CDR1 is MNHNS, CDR2 SASEGT. CDR3 length: 14 residues. Germline trimming cut 7 bases from V and 5 bases from J; bases unmatched to any gene: 10. Written as DNA, the CDR3 is TGTGCCAGCATACTTGACAGGGTTCGGACTGAAGCTTTCTTT. Translation: CASILDRVRTEAFF.

Written as DNA, the CDR3 is TGTGCCAGCATACTACAGGGGACTGAAGCTTTCTTT. It yields the protein CASILQGTEAFF. V and J are TRBV28 and TRBJ1-1, with TRBD1 identical over 7 bases. Trimming cost V 7 bases and J 5 bases; bases outside gene matches: 4. The CDR3 extends over 12 amino acids. Per germline, CDR1 MDHEN and CDR2 SYDVKM.

CDR3 sequence reads: CASSPGGAGQPQHF. The CDR3 nucleotides are TGTGCCAGCAGCCCTGGGGGGGCAGGGCAGCCCCAGCATTTT. This chain joins TRBV6-5 and TRBJ1-5; D is perhaps TRBD1 (6 bases). Germline assignment: CDR1 MNHEY and CDR2 SVGAGI. The CDR3 has 14 residues. Trimming shortened V by 6 bases and J by 7 bases, and 16 bases separated the two germline ends.

The rearrangement links TRBV6-5 to TRBJ1-1; TRBD1 might be the D (6 bases). The CDR3 is made up of 13 amino acids. V was shortened by 8 bases and J by 3 bases, with 13 bases between the two germline ends. Per germline, CDR1 MNHEY and CDR2 SVGAGI. Here the CDR3 reads CASWGGPHTEAFF. The CDR3 DNA follows: TGTGCCAGCTGGGGGGGCCCCCACACTGAAGCTTTCTTT.

The rearrangement links TRBV6-1 to TRBJ1-1, with 9 bases aligning to TRBD1. V shed 8 bases, J shed 4 bases, and the junction held 5 bases outside the gene matches. The V gene's germline CDR1 is MNHNS and CDR2 SASEGT. The CDR3 covers 13 residues. CDR3 region: CASRDRAFTEAFF. DNA for the CDR3: TGTGCCAGCCGGGACAGGGCTTTCACTGAAGCTTTCTTT.

The V call is TRBV28, the J call TRBJ2-6; D is perhaps TRBD1 or TRBD2 (5 bases each). The germline V and J ends were trimmed by 5 bases and 0 bases, with 11 bases remaining between them. This CDR3 region has 16 residues. Germline assignment: CDR1 MDHEN and CDR2 SYDVKM. As DNA, the CDR3 is TGTGCCAGCAGTGGGACCCAAAACTCTGGGGCCAACGTCCTGACTTTC. Translated: CASSGTQNSGANVLTF.

The V call is TRBV9, the J call TRBJ2-1; 7 bases align to TRBD1. This CDR3 has 17 amino acids. After removal of 4 bases from V and 6 bases from J, the junction contained 16 bases not matched to a gene. Germline CDR1 is SGDLS and CDR2 is YYNGEE. This chain's CDR3 is CASSPHEGAAGGNEQFF. CDR3 coding DNA: TGTGCCAGCAGCCCACACGAGGGGGCGGCTGGGGGCAATGAGCAGTTCTTC.

This clone was seen only a few times. The chain joins TRBV29-1 to TRBJ1-1, with 8 nucleotides matching TRBD1. This CDR3 has 11 amino acids. V was clipped by 5 bases and J by 13 bases; unmatched bases: 9. The germline CDR1 and CDR2 sequences are SQVTM and ANQGSEA. As DNA, the CDR3 is TGCAGCGTTAACTCCGGGACAGGAGATTTCTTT. Protein sequence: CSVNSGTGDFF.

The chain uses TRBV5-6 and TRBJ2-3; 14 bases are a match to TRBD2. Germline V gene sequence: CDR1 SGHDT, CDR2 YYEEEE. V dropped 2 bases and J dropped 7; count of bases not matched to a gene: 9. CDR3 length: 17 amino acids. CDR3 protein: CASSFVGGTSGRHTQYF. DNA for the CDR3: TGTGCCAGCAGCTTCGTCGGCGGGACTAGCGGGAGACATACGCAGTATTTT.

The genes are TRBV19 and TRBJ1-3; TRBD1 might be the D (5 bases). Trimming took off 5 bases at V and 0 bases at J, with 14 bases between the two ends. The CDR3 runs 16 residues. Germline V gene lookup returns CDR1 LNHDA and CDR2 SQIVND (reference sequence). The CDR3 reads CASSLGRQFSGNTIYF. The CDR3 DNA sequence: TGTGCCAGTAGTCTGGGACGGCAATTCTCTGGAAACACCATATATTTT.

The chain couples TRBV19 to TRBJ2-7; 12 nucleotides align to TRBD2. Germline assignment: CDR1 LNHDA and CDR2 SQIVND (reference sequence). J lost 1 base, V lost 8 bases, and 6 bases had no gene match. The CDR3 totals 15 residues. The CDR3 DNA sequence: TGTGCCAGTTCGATAGGGACTAGCGGGTCCTACGAGCAGTACTTC. Translated: CASSIGTSGSYEQYF.

This chain connects TRBV7-2 to TRBJ2-5; 11 positions match TRBD2. The CDR3 length is 17 residues. V shed 6 bases and J 4 bases; nucleotides not matched to a gene: 13. Germline V CDR1 and CDR2: SGHTA, FQGNSA. DNA for the CDR3: TGTGCCAGCAGTAGGGACATTAGCGGGAGGGGTGTAGAGACCCAGTACTTC. It yields the protein CASSRDISGRGVETQYF.

The chain carries TRBV4-1 and TRBJ2-4, with 12 bases fitting TRBD2. Germline V gene sequence: CDR1 MGHRA, CDR2 YSYEKL. Trimming took 3 bases from V and 3 from J; bases not matched to a gene: 6. The CDR3 length is 17 residues. This chain's CDR3 is CASSHATSGSYKNIQYF. Here the CDR3 DNA reads TGCGCCAGCAGCCACGCGACTAGCGGGAGTTACAAAAACATTCAGTACTTC.

This clone was found a few times. This chain uses TRBV15 with TRBJ1-4; the D gene is possibly TRBD1 (6 bases). The CDR3 spans 15 residues. V gave up 2 bases and J gave up 8 bases, with 15 bases separating them. Germline-derived CDR1 and CDR2 are LNHNV and YYDKDF (reference sequence). Here the CDR3 reads CATSRSPGGNEKLFF. The CDR3 nucleotides read TGTGCCACCAGCAGATCCCCCGGGGGCAACGAAAAACTGTTTTTT.

The chain has TRBV19 and TRBJ2-5; 9 bases are shared with TRBD1. CDR1 LNHDA and CDR2 SQIVND come from the germline V gene (reference sequence). This CDR3 region has 16 residues. Trimming at V came to 3 bases and at J to 4 bases, leaving 9 bases not matched to a gene. CDR3 region: CASSIPRTGDAETQYF. Written as DNA, the CDR3 is TGTGCCAGTAGTATTCCTCGGACAGGGGATGCAGAGACCCAGTACTTC.

The chain employs TRBV15 and TRBJ2-3; possibly TRBD2 for D (5 bases). CDR1 is LNHNV, CDR2 YYDKDF, per germline (reference sequence). Trimming took 0 bases from V and 4 from J, leaving 11 bases between them. The CDR3 totals 15 residues. The CDR3 spells CATSRDGLAPDTQYF. The CDR3 DNA sequence: TGTGCCACCAGCAGAGATGGGCTAGCTCCAGATACGCAGTATTTT.

The CDR3 nucleotides read TGTGCCAGCCCGGAGGGACAGCCGAACACTGAAGCTTTCTTT. It is translated as CASPEGQPNTEAFF. V usage is TRBV6-4 and J usage is TRBJ1-1; 7 bases line up with TRBD1. Unmatched junction bases numbered 7, after V lost 8 bases and J lost 1 base. Germline loops: CDR1 MRHNA, CDR2 SNTAGT. The CDR3 sequence is 14 residues long.